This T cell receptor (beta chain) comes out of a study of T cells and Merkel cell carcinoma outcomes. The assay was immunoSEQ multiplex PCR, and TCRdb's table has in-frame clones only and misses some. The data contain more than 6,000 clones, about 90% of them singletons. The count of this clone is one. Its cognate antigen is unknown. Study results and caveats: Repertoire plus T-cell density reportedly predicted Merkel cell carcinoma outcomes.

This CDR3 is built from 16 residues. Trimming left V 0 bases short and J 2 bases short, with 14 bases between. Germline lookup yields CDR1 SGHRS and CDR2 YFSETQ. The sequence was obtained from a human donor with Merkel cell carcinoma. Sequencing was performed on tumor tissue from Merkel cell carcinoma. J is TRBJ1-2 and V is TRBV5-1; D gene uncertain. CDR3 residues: CASSLGWADVNYGYTF. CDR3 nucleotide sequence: TGCGCCAGCAGCTTGGGTTGGGCGGACGTAAACTATGGCTACACCTTC.